A selection of T cell receptor beta chains follows, all from one sample in a study of T cell clonotyping in hematopoietic cell transplantation. The method was immunoSEQ multiplex PCR; TCRdb's version includes in-frame clones alone and lacks a portion of them. Of about 41,000 clones in the sample, 85% were seen once. The sequencing here drew on peripheral blood mononuclear cells, taken before stem cell transplant. The receptors originated from a man in his 60s with acute myeloid leukemia. Some clones in this sample may be carry-over from other donors' samples. The CDR3 runs from the conserved cysteine through the conserved F or W. D genes are given only for firm matches. Not all rows give a size; the values are once, few, many and, for expanded clones, a class.

CDR3 protein: CASSQEGLAGGTDTQYF
CDR3 DNA: TGCGCCAGCAGCCAAGAGGGACTAGCGGGGGGCACAGATACGCAGTATTTT
clone size: .
D gene: TRBD2
J gene: TRBJ2-3
V gene: TRBV4-1

CDR3 protein: CAWRRQGITGANVLTF
CDR3 DNA: TGTGCCTGGAGAAGGCAGGGGATAACTGGGGCCAACGTCCTGACTTTC
clone size: .
D gene: .
J gene: TRBJ2-6
V gene: TRBV30

CDR3 protein: CASSINDRGFDEQYF
CDR3 DNA: TGTGCCAGTAGTATAAACGACAGGGGGTTCGACGAGCAGTACTTC
clone size: few
D gene: TRBD1
J gene: TRBJ2-7
V gene: TRBV19

CDR3 protein: CASSLRFGVNTEAFF
CDR3 DNA: TGTGCCAGCAGTTTACGATTTGGGGTAAACACTGAAGCTTTCTTT
clone size: .
D gene: .
J gene: TRBJ1-1
V gene: TRBV5-4

CDR3 protein: CASSSLHGGGTEAFF
CDR3 DNA: TGTGCCAGCAGTTCCCTCCATGGGGGCGGGACTGAAGCTTTCTTT
clone size: .
D gene: .
J gene: TRBJ1-1
V gene: TRBV6-6

CDR3 protein: CASKGGEPYEQYF
CDR3 DNA: TGTGCCAGCAAGGGGGGGGAACCCTACGAGCAGTACTTC
clone size: .
D gene: .
J gene: TRBJ2-7
V gene: TRBV2

CDR3 protein: CASTQSTGTGSPTRGYTF
CDR3 DNA: TGTGCCAGTACCCAATCTACCGGGACAGGGTCTCCCACACGGGGCTACACCTTC
clone size: .
D gene: TRBD1
J gene: TRBJ1-2
V gene: TRBV19

CDR3 protein: CASSLWGPQQGATSGANVLTF
CDR3 DNA: TGCGCCAGCAGCTTGTGGGGCCCCCAACAGGGGGCTACCTCTGGGGCCAACGTCCTGACTTTC
clone size: .
D gene: TRBD1
J gene: TRBJ2-6
V gene: TRBV5-1

CDR3 protein: CASSYTVNTEAFF
CDR3 DNA: TGTGCCAGCAGTTATACAGTGAACACTGAAGCTTTCTTT
clone size: .
D gene: .
J gene: TRBJ1-1
V gene: TRBV6-5

CDR3 protein: CASSYRLAGSTDTQYF
CDR3 DNA: TGCGCCAGCAGCTACCGACTAGCGGGGAGCACAGATACGCAGTATTTT
clone size: .
D gene: TRBD2
J gene: TRBJ2-3
V gene: TRBV4-1

CDR3 protein: CASSDPLTSGGIGEQFF
CDR3 DNA: TGTGCCAGCAGTGATCCCCTAACTAGCGGGGGTATTGGTGAGCAGTTCTTC
clone size: .
D gene: TRBD2
J gene: TRBJ2-1
V gene: TRBV27

CDR3 protein: CSVAGGLGETQYF
CDR3 DNA: TGCAGCGTTGCGGGGGGGCTGGGGGAGACCCAGTACTTC
clone size: once
D gene: TRBD2
J gene: TRBJ2-5
V gene: TRBV29-1

CDR3 protein: CASSENMAGGNQPQHF
CDR3 DNA: TGTGCCAGCAGTGAGAATATGGCCGGGGGCAATCAGCCCCAGCATTTT
clone size: .
D gene: .
J gene: TRBJ1-5
V gene: TRBV2

CDR3 protein: CASSSGTPTQHF
CDR3 DNA: TGTGCCAGCAGTTCTGGGACTCCCACCCAGCATTTT
clone size: .
D gene: .
J gene: TRBJ1-5
V gene: TRBV28

CDR3 protein: CAISGQGAIYEQYF
CDR3 DNA: TGTGCCATCAGTGGACAGGGGGCGATATACGAGCAGTACTTC
clone size: .
D gene: TRBD1
J gene: TRBJ2-7
V gene: TRBV10-3

CDR3 protein: CASSLDPAGVYEQYF
CDR3 DNA: TGCGCCAGCAGCTTGGATCCAGCGGGGGTCTACGAGCAGTACTTC
clone size: .
D gene: TRBD2
J gene: TRBJ2-7
V gene: TRBV5-1

CDR3 protein: CASSLSGFPEAFF
CDR3 DNA: TGTGCCAGCAGCTTATCAGGGTTCCCTGAAGCTTTCTTT
clone size: .
D gene: .
J gene: TRBJ1-1
V gene: TRBV7-9

CDR3 protein: CASSGPGGGGYTF
CDR3 DNA: TGTGCCAGCAGTGGACCGGGAGGGGGTGGCTACACCTTC
clone size: few
D gene: .
J gene: TRBJ1-2
V gene: TRBV2

CDR3 protein: CSVANRYTEGSSYNEQFF
CDR3 DNA: TGCAGCGTCGCAAATAGATATACAGAAGGAAGCTCCTACAATGAGCAGTTCTTC
clone size: .
D gene: .
J gene: TRBJ2-1
V gene: TRBV29-1

CDR3 protein: CASSPTGANQPQHF
CDR3 DNA: TGTGCCAGCAGCCCGACAGGGGCAAATCAGCCCCAGCATTTT
clone size: .
D gene: TRBD1
J gene: TRBJ1-5
V gene: TRBV28